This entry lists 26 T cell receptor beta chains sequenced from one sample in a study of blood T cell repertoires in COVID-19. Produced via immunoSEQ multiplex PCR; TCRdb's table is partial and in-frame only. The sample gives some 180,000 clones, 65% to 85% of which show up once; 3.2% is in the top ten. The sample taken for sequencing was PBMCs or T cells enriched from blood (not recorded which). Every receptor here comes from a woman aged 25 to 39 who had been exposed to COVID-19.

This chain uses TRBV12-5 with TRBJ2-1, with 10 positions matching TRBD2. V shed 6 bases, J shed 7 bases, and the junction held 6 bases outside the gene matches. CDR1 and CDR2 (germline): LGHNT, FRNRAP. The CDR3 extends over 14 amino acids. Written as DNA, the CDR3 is TGTGCTAGTGGCTCTAGCGGGGGTTTGAATGAGCAGTTCTTC. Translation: CASGSSGGLNEQFF. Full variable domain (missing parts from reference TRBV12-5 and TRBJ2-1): DARVTQTPRHKVTEMGQEVTMRCQPILGHNTVFWYRQTMMQGLELLAYFRNRAPLDDSGMPKDRFSAEMPDATLATLKIQPSEPRDSAVYFCASGSSGGLNEQFFGPGTRLTVL.

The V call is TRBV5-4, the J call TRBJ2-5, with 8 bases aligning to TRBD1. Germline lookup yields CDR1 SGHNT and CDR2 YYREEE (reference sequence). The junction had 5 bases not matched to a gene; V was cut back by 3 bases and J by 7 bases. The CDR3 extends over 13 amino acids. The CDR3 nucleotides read TGTGCCAGCAGCTCTCGCACAGGGGGGACCCAGTACTTC. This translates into CASSSRTGGTQYF.

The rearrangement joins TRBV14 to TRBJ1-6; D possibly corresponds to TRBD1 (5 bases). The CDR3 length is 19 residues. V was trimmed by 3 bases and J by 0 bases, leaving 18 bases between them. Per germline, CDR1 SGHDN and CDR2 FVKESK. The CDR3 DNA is TGTGCCAGCAGCCATGGGGGGGGGTGGACCAGCTCCTATAATTCACCCCTCCACTTT. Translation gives CASSHGGGWTSSYNSPLHF.

DNA for the CDR3: TGCGCCAGCAGCCAAGATAGGACAGGCTCCTACGAGCAGTACTTC. This gives the protein CASSQDRTGSYEQYF. The chain links TRBV4-1 to TRBJ2-7, with 7 bases that match TRBD1. V trimming: 0 bases; J trimming: 0 bases; junction bases outside the gene matches: 2. The CDR3 is 15 amino acids. Germline lookup yields CDR1 MGHRA and CDR2 YSYEKL.

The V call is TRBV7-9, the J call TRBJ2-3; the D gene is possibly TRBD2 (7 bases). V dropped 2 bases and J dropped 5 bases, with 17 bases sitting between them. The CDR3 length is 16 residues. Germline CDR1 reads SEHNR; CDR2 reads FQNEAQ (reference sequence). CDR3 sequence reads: CASSLFPAGARDTQYF. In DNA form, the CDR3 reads TGTGCCAGCAGCTTATTTCCCGCGGGGGCGAGAGATACGCAGTATTTT.

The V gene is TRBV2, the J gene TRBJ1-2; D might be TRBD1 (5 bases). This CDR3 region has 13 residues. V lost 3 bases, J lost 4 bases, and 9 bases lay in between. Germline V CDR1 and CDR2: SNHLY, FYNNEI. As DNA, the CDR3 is TGTGCCAGCAGTGATGGGCAGGGCTATGGCTACACCTTC. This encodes CASSDGQGYGYTF.

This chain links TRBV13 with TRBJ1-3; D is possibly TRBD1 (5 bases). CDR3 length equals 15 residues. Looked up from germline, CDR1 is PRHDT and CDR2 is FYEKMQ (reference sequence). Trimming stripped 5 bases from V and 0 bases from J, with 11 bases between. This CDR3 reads CASSGGVDSGNTIYF. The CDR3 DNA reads TGTGCCAGCAGCGGAGGGGTGGACTCTGGAAACACCATATATTTT.

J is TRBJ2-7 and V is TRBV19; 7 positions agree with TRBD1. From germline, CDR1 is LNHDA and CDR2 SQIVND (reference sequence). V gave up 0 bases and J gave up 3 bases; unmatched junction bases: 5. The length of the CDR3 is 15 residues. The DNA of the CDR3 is TGTGCCAGTAGTATAGACCGGACAGGCCTCTACGAGCAGTACTTC. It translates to CASSIDRTGLYEQYF.

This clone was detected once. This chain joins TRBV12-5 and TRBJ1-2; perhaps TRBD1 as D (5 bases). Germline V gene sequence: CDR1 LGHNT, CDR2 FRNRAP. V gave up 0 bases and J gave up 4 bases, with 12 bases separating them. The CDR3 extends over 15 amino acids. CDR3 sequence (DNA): TGTGCTAGTGGTTTGGTACCTACCGACAGCTATGGCTACACCTTC. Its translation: CASGLVPTDSYGYTF.

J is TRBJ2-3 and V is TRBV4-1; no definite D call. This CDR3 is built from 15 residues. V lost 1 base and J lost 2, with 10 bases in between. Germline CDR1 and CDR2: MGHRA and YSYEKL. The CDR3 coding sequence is TGCGCCAGCAGCCAAGGTACCACTTCCACAGATACGCAGTATTTT. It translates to CASSQGTTSTDTQYF.

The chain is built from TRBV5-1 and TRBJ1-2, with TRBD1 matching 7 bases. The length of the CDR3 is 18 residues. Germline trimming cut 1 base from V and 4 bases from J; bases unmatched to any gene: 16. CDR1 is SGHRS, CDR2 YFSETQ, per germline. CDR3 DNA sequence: TGCGCCAGCAGCTTGTTAGGGGGCGAGGAATCTGTTCGCTATGGCTACACCTTC. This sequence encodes CASSLLGGEESVRYGYTF.

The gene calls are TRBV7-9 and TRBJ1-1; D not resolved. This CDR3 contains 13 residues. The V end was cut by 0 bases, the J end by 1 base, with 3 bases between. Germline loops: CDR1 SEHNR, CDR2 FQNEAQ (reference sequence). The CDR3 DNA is TGTGCCAGCAGCTTAGCCGGGAACACTGAAGCTTTCTTT. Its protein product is CASSLAGNTEAFF.

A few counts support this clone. The CDR3 DNA reads as TGCAGCGTTTACCGTCCCCGGGTGGATGGCTACACCTTC. Translation: CSVYRPRVDGYTF. This chain uses TRBV29-1 with TRBJ1-2, with unresolved D. The CDR3 covers 13 residues. Germline V gene lookup returns CDR1 SQVTM and CDR2 ANQGSEA. V lost 5 bases and J lost 6, with 16 bases in between.

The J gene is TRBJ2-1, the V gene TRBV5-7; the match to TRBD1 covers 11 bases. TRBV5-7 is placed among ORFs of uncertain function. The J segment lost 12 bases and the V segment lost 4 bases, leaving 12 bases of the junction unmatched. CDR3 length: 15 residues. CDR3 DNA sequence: TGTGCCAGCAGCGGGACAGGGGGTTGTCAATTTTCGCAGTTCTTC. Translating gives CASSGTGGCQFSQFF.

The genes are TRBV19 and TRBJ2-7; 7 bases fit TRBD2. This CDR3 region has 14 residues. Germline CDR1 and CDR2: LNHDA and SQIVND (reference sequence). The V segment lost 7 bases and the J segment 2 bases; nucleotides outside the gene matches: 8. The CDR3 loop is CASTPTGGTYEQYF. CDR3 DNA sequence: TGTGCCAGTACCCCAACCGGGGGGACCTACGAGCAGTACTTC.

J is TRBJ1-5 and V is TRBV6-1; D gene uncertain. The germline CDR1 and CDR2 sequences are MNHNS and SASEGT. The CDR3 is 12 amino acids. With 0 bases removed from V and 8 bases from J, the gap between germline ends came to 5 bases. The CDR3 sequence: CASSEAQEPQHF. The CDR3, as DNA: TGTGCCAGCAGTGAAGCGCAGGAGCCCCAGCATTTT.

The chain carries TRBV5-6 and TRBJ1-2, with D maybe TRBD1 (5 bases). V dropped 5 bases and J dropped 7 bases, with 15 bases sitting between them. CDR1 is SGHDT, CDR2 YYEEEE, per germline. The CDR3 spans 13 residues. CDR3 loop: CASSPDSQAGYTF. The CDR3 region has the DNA TGTGCCAGCAGTCCTGACAGCCAGGCTGGCTACACCTTC.

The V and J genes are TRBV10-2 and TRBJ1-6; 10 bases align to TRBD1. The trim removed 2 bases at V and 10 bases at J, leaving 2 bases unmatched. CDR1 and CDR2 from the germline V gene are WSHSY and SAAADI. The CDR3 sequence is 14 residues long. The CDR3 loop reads CASSERDRGSPLHF. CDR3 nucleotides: TGCGCCAGCAGTGAGCGGGACAGGGGCTCACCCCTCCACTTT.

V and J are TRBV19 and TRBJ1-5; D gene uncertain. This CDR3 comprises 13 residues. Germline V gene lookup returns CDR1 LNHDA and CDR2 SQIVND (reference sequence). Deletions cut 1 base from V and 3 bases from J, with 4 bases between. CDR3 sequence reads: CASSIAHNQPQHF. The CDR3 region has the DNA TGTGCCAGTAGTATAGCCCACAATCAGCCCCAGCATTTT.

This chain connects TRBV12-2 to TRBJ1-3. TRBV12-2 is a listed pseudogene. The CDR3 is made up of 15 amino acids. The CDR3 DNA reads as TGTGCAAGTCGCTTTTCTATAGCCACTGGAAACACCATATATTTT. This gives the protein CASRFSIATGNTIYF.

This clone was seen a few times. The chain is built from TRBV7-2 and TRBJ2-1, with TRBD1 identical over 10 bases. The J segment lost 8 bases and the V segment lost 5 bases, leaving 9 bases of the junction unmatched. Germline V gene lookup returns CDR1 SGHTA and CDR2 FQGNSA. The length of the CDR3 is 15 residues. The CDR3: CASSMDRGFRDEQFF. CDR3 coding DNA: TGTGCCAGCAGCATGGACAGGGGGTTTCGCGATGAGCAGTTCTTC.

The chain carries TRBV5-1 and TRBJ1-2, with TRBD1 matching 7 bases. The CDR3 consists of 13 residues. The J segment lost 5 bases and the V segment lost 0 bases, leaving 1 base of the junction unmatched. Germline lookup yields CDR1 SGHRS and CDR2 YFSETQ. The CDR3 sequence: CASSLEQGYGYTF. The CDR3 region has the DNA TGCGCCAGCAGCTTGGAACAGGGGTATGGCTACACCTTC. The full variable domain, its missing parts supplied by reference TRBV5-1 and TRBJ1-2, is KAGVTQTPRYLIKTRGQQVTLSCSPISGHRSVSWYQQTPGQGLQFLFEYFSETQRNKGNFPGRFSGRQFSNSRSEMNVSTLELGDSALYLCASSLEQGYGYTFGSGTRLTVV.

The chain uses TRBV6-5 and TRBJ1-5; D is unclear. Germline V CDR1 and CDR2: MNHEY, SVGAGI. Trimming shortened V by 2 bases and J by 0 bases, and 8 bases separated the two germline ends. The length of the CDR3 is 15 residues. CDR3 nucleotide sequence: TGTGCCAGCAGTTACACGCGGAATAGCAATCAGCCCCAGCATTTT. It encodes CASSYTRNSNQPQHF.

The DNA of the CDR3 is TGTGCGACGTCGGGGGCCTACGAGCAGTACTTC. Protein sequence: CATSGAYEQYF. The chain has TRBV10-3 and TRBJ2-7, with TRBD2 as a possible D gene (6 bases). The germline gives CDR1 ENHRY, CDR2 SYGVKD. This CDR3 is built from 11 residues.

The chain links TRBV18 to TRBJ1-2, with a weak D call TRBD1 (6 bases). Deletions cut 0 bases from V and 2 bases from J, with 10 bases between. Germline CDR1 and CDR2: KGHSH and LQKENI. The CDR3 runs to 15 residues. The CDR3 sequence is CASSPPAGENYGYTF. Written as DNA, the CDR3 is TGTGCCAGCTCACCACCCGCAGGGGAGAACTATGGCTACACCTTC.

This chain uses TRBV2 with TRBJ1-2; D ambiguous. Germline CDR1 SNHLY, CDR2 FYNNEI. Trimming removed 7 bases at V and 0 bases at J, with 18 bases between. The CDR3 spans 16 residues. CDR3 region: CASTRMGRSTNYGYTF. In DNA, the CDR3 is TGTGCCAGCACGCGCATGGGCCGATCCACTAACTATGGCTACACCTTC.